This T cell receptor beta chain was captured in a study of OX40 agonist ivuxolimab in advanced cancers. General study results and limits: Relatively little clonal expansion, among the lowest observed, appeared in partial responders at 0.1-3.0 mg/kg. Normalized T-cell clonal expansion was also low in a subset of nonresponders.

V trimming: 2 bases; J trimming: 6 bases; junction bases outside the gene matches: 10. CDR3 length: 16 amino acids. Germline loops: CDR1 KGHSH, CDR2 LQKENI. Generated by immunoSEQ multiplex PCR, the TCRdb table keeps only in-frame clones and is missing some. The sample has about 42,000 clones, roughly 90% seen once. Concerning this clone itself: The antigen is not known.

Sampling of blood occurred at baseline, cycle 4 day 1, and cycle 7 day 1. This sequence originates from an adult with an advanced solid tumor such as melanoma, head and neck, liver or kidney cancer. The material sequenced was CD4+ or CD8+ T cells sorted from blood, taken in a trial of the OX40 agonist ivuxolimab. The gene calls are TRBV18 and TRBJ1-1, with 9 bases that match TRBD1. The CDR3 region is CASSPFNPGQGAEAFF. DNA of the CDR3: TGTGCCAGCTCACCATTTAACCCGGGACAGGGCGCTGAAGCTTTCTTT.